Listed below are T cell receptor beta chains from one sample, sequenced in a study of technical replicates of blood from a few donors. Profiled with immunoSEQ multiplex PCR; TCRdb holds only in-frame clones, not every one. The sample lists around 81,000 clones; about 81% were seen once. The sequenced material came from PBMCs. These receptors were taken from a human donor in good health. Some clones in this sample may be carry-over from other donors' samples. CDR3s include the opening cysteine and the closing phenylalanine or tryptophan. The order of the fields is CDR3 protein, CDR3 DNA, J gene, clone size, D gene, V gene. D genes are given only for firm matches. The size field is filled for only some rows; it gives once, few, many or a size class.

CASSMQGLYEQYF | TGTGCCAGTAGTATGCAGGGACTATACGAGCAGTACTTC | TRBJ2-7 | . | TRBD2 | TRBV19
CASKSGSTLEQYF | TGTGCCAGCAAAAGCGGAAGTACTCTCGAGCAGTACTTC | TRBJ2-7 | . | . | TRBV2
CASSFSLGSTGELFF | TGTGCCAGCAGCTTCAGCCTCGGGAGTACCGGGGAGCTGTTTTTT | TRBJ2-2 | . | . | TRBV7-2
CASSSSGTSGRAAKNIQYF | TGTGCCAGCAGTTCCTCCGGGACTAGCGGGAGGGCGGCCAAAAACATTCAGTACTTC | TRBJ2-4 | . | TRBD2 | TRBV27
CASSPLAGDSYEQYF | TGTGCCAGCTCACCTCTAGCGGGAGACTCCTACGAGCAGTACTTC | TRBJ2-7 | . | TRBD2 | TRBV18
CATSSQGNDEQYF | TGTGCCACCAGCTCTCAGGGGAACGACGAGCAGTACTTC | TRBJ2-7 | . | . | TRBV15
CASSRDRGTTDTQYF | TGCGCCAGCAGCCGGGACAGGGGAACAACAGATACGCAGTATTTT | TRBJ2-3 | . | TRBD1 | TRBV4-3
CASSTPRLSGIGNQPQHF | TGTGCCAGTAGTACGCCCCGACTCTCAGGGATCGGCAATCAGCCCCAGCATTTT | TRBJ1-5 | . | . | TRBV19
CASSEGRMGVRIGPEAFF | TGTGCCAGCAGTGAAGGGAGGATGGGAGTTCGCATAGGGCCTGAAGCTTTCTTT | TRBJ1-1 | . | . | TRBV6-1
CASSSDGQMNQPQHF | TGTGCCAGCAGCTCTGACGGACAGATGAATCAGCCCCAGCATTTT | TRBJ1-5 | . | . | TRBV7-8
CASSYSKLPHYEQYF | TGTGCCAGCAGTTACTCCAAGCTACCCCACTACGAGCAGTACTTC | TRBJ2-7 | . | . | TRBV6-6
CATAPEGYNEQFF | TGTGCCACCGCCCCTGAGGGCTACAATGAGCAGTTCTTC | TRBJ2-1 | . | . | TRBV19
CSVAGGSGYNEQFF | TGCAGCGTTGCGGGCGGGAGTGGGTACAATGAGCAGTTCTTC | TRBJ2-1 | . | TRBD2 | TRBV29-1
CASSDPRRANEQFF | TGTGCCAGCAGTGATCCCCGGCGGGCCAATGAGCAGTTCTTC | TRBJ2-1 | . | . | TRBV7-6
CASSYATGGPTDTQYF | TGTGCCAGCAGTTACGCCACGGGAGGGCCGACGGATACGCAGTATTTT | TRBJ2-3 | once | TRBD2 | TRBV6-5
CASSQFVSSGANVLTF | TGTGCCAGCAGCCAATTTGTCAGTTCTGGGGCCAACGTCCTGACTTTC | TRBJ2-6 | . | . | TRBV16
CASSEVGASTYEQYF | TGTGCCAGCAGTGAAGTAGGGGCAAGCACCTACGAGCAGTACTTC | TRBJ2-7 | . | . | TRBV2
CASSPLVPGQDTEAFF | TGTGCCAGCTCACCACTTGTTCCTGGACAGGACACTGAAGCTTTCTTT | TRBJ1-1 | . | TRBD1 | TRBV18
CASSIRGGMTDTQYF | TGTGCCAGTAGTATAAGGGGAGGGATGACAGATACGCAGTATTTT | TRBJ2-3 | once | TRBD2 | TRBV19
CASRTVSGNTIYF | TGTGCCAGCAGGACAGTCTCTGGAAACACCATATATTTT | TRBJ1-3 | . | . | TRBV19
CASNLGRLEARSYNEQFF | TGTGCCAGCAATTTGGGTCGGCTGGAGGCGAGGTCCTACAATGAGCAGTTCTTC | TRBJ2-1 | . | . | TRBV27
CASSLRDRAFGTEAFF | TGTGCCAGCAGCCTCCGGGACAGGGCCTTTGGCACTGAAGCTTTCTTT | TRBJ1-1 | . | TRBD1 | TRBV5-8
CAWTDYNEQFF | TGTGCCTGGACAGATTACAATGAGCAGTTCTTC | TRBJ2-1 | few | . | TRBV30
CASSDPTGVENGYTF | TGTGCCAGCAGTGATCCTACAGGGGTTGAGAATGGCTACACCTTC | TRBJ1-2 | . | TRBD1 | TRBV6-1
CASSRPPGSDSYNEQFF | TGTGCCAGCAGCCGCCCCCCCGGTAGCGACTCCTACAATGAGCAGTTCTTC | TRBJ2-1 | . | . | TRBV14
CAWSGQGVRHNSPLHF | TGTGCCTGGAGCGGACAGGGGGTTCGGCATAATTCACCCCTCCACTTT | TRBJ1-6 | . | TRBD1 | TRBV30
CASGKGGATPEAFF | TGCGCCAGCGGGAAGGGAGGGGCAACCCCTGAAGCTTTCTTT | TRBJ1-1 | . | . | TRBV5-1
CASSGGQGKTQYF | TGTGCCAGCAGCGGAGGACAGGGGAAGACCCAGTACTTC | TRBJ2-5 | . | TRBD1 | TRBV9
CASSLGGGTGDGYTF | TGTGCCAGCAGCTTAGGGGGGGGGACAGGGGATGGCTACACCTTC | TRBJ1-2 | . | TRBD1 | TRBV7-2
CASSLGSAYNSPLHF | TGTGCCAGCAGCTTAGGCAGCGCCTATAATTCACCCCTCCACTTT | TRBJ1-6 | once | . | TRBV7-2
CASARERTGTQYF | TGTGCCAGCGCGAGGGAGCGTACGGGGACCCAGTACTTC | TRBJ2-5 | . | . | TRBV6-1
CAWSGGPRQYF | TGTGCCTGGAGTGGGGGGCCGCGCCAGTACTTC | TRBJ2-7 | . | . | TRBV30
CASSRGGAGKTYEQYF | TGCGCCAGCAGCCGTGGGGGGGCAGGGAAAACCTACGAGCAGTACTTC | TRBJ2-7 | . | . | TRBV5-1
CASSVGSLGGAWEQFF | TGTGCCAGCAGCGTAGGGTCTTTGGGGGGGGCTTGGGAGCAGTTCTTC | TRBJ2-1 | . | . | TRBV9
CASSQGGERQGLAVDYEQYF | TGCGCCAGCAGCCAAGGGGGCGAGAGACAGGGTTTGGCTGTTGACTACGAGCAGTACTTC | TRBJ2-7 | . | TRBD1 | TRBV4-1
CSGRTSSGNTIYF | TGCAGCGGCCGGACATCCTCTGGAAACACCATATATTTT | TRBJ1-3 | once | . | TRBV29-1